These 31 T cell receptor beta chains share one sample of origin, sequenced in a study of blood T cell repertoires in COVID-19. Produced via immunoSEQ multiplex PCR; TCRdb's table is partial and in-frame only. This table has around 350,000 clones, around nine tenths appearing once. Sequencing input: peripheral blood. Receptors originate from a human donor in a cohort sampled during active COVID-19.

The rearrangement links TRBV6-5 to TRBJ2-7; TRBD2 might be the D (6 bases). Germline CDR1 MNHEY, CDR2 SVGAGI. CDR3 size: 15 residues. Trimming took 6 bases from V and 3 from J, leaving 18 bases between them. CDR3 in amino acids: CASRGSRGRRYEQYF. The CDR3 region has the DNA TGTGCCAGCAGAGGGAGTCGGGGGAGACGCTACGAGCAGTACTTC.

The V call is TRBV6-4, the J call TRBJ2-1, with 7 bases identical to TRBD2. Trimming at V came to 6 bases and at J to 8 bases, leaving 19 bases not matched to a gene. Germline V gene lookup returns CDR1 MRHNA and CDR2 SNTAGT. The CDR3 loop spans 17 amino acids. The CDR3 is CASSPNVGGTLADEQFF. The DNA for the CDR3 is TGTGCCAGCAGCCCGAATGTCGGGGGGACGCTTGCCGATGAGCAGTTCTTC.

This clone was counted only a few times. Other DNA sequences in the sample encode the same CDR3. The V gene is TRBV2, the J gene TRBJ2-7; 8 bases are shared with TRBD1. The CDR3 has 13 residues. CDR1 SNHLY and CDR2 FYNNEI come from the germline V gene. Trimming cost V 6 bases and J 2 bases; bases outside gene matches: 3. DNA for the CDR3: TGTGCCAGCAGGAGGGACAGGACCTACGAGCAGTACTTC. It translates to CASRRDRTYEQYF.

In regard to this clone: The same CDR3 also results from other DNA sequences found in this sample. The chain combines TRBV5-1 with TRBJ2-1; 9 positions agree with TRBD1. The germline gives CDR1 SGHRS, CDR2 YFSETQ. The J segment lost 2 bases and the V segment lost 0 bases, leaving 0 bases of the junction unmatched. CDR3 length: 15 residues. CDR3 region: CASSLGQGAYNEQFF. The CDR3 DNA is TGCGCCAGCAGCTTGGGACAGGGGGCCTACAATGAGCAGTTCTTC.

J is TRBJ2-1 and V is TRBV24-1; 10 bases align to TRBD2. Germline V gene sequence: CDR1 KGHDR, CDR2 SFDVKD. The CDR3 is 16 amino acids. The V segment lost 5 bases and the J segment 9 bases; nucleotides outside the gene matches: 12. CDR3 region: CATSGLASGGAVEQFF. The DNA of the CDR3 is TGTGCCACCAGTGGCCTCGCCAGCGGGGGGGCCGTTGAGCAGTTCTTC.

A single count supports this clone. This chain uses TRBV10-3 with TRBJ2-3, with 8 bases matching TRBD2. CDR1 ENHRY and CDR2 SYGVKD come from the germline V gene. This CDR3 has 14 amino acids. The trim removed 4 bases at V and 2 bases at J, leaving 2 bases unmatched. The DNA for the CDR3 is TGTGCCATCAGTGCGGGACTAGTCACAGATACGCAGTATTTT. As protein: CAISAGLVTDTQYF.

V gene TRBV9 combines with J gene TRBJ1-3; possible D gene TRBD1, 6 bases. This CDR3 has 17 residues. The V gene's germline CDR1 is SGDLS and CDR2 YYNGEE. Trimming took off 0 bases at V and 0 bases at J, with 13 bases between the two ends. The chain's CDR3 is CASSVERGISSGNTIYF. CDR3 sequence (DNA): TGTGCCAGCAGCGTAGAGAGGGGGATCTCCTCTGGAAACACCATATATTTT.

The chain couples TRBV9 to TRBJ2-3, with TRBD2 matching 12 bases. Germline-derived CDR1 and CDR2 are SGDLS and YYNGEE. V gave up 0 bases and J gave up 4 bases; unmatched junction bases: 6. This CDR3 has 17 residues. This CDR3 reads CASSVGLAGGLSDTQYF. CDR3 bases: TGTGCCAGCAGCGTAGGTCTAGCGGGGGGGCTCTCAGATACGCAGTATTTT.

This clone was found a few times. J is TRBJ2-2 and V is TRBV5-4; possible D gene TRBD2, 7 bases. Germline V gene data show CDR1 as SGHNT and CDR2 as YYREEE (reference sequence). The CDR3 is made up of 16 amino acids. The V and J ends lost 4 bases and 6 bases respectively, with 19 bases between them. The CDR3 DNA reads TGTGCCAGCAGCCCGGTCGGGGGGCGCGTCGCCGGGGAGCTGTTTTTT. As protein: CASSPVGGRVAGELFF.

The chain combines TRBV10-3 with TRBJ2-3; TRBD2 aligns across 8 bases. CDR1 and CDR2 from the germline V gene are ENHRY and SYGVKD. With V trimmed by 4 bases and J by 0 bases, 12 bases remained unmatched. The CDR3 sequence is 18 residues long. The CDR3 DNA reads TGTGCCATCAGTGGGACTAGCAGAATAGACCCTAGCACAGATACGCAGTATTTT. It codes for CAISGTSRIDPSTDTQYF.

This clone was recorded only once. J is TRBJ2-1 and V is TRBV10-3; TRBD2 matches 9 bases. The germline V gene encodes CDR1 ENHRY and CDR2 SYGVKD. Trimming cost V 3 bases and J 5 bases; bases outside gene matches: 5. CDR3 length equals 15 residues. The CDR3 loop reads CAISDGSGGNNEQFF. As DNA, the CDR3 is TGTGCCATCAGTGACGGTAGCGGGGGCAACAATGAGCAGTTCTTC.

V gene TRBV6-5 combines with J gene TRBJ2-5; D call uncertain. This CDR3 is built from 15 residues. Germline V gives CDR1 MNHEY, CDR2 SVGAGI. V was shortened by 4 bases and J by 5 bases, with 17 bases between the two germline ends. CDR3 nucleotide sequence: TGTGCCAGCAGTTCCCGTGGAGCCCCCGGTGAGACCCAGTACTTC. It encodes CASSSRGAPGETQYF.

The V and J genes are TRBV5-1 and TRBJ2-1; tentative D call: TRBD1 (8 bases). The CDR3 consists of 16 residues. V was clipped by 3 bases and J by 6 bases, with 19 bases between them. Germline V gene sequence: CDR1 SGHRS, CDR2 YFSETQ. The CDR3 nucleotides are TGCGCCAGCAGCTGGGGCGGGGGACAGGCCCGCAATGAGCAGTTCTTC. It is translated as CASSWGGGQARNEQFF.

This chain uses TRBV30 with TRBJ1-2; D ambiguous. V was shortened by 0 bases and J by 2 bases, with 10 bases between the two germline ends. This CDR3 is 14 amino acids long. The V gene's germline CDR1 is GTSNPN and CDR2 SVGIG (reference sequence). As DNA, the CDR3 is TGTGCCTGGAGTGTAGTGGGAGCCAACTATGGCTACACCTTC. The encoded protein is CAWSVVGANYGYTF.

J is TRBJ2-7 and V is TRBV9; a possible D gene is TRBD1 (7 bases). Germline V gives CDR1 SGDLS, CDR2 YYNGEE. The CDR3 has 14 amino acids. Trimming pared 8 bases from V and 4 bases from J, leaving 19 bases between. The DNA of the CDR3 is TGTGCCAGGGGGGGACAGAAGAACTATTACGAGCAGTACTTC. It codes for CARGGQKNYYEQYF.

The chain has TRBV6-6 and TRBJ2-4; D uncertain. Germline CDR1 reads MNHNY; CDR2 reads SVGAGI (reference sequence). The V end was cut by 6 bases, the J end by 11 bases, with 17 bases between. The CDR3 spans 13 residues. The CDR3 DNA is TGTGCCAGCAGCTCTACCCTGACGAGGCTTCAGTACTTC. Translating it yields CASSSTLTRLQYF.

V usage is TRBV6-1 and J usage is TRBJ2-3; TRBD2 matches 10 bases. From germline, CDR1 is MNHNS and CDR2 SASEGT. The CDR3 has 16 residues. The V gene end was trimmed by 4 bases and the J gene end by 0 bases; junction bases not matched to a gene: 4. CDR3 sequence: CASSAVAGGSTDTQYF. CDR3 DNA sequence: TGTGCCAGCAGTGCTGTAGCGGGGGGAAGCACAGATACGCAGTATTTT.

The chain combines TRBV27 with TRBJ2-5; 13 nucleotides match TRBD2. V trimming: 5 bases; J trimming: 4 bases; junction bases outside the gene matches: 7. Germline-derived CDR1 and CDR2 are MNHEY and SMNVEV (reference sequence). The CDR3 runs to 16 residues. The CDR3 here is CASSPGLAGEGETQYF. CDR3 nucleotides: TGTGCCAGCAGTCCCGGACTAGCGGGAGAAGGAGAGACCCAGTACTTC.

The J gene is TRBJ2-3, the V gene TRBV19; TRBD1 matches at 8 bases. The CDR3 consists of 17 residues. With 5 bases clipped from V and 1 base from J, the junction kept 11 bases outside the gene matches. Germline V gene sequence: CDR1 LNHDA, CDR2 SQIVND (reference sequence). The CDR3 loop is CASSPDRDTVGTDTQYF. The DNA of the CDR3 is TGTGCCAGTAGTCCGGACAGGGACACGGTGGGCACAGATACGCAGTATTTT.

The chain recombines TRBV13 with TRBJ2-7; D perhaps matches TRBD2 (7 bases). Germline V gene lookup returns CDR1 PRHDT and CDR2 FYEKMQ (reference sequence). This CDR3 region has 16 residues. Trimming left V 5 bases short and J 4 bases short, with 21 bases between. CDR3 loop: CASSTRWGAGAYEQYF. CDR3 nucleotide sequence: TGTGCCAGCAGCACCCGATGGGGCGCGGGGGCTTACGAGCAGTACTTC. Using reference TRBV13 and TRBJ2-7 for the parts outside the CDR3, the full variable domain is AAGVIQSPRHLIKEKRETATLKCYPIPRHDTVYWYQQGPGQDPQFLISFYEKMQSDKGSIPDRFSAQQFSDYHSELNMSSLELGDSALYFCASSTRWGAGAYEQYFGPGTRLTVT.

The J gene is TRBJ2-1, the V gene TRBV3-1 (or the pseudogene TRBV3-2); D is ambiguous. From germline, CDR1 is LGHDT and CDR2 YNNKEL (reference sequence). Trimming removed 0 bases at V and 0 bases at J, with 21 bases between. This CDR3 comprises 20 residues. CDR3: CASSQDLGSPSESSYNEQFF. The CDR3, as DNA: TGTGCCAGCAGCCAAGATCTCGGGTCGCCCTCTGAAAGCTCCTACAATGAGCAGTTCTTC.

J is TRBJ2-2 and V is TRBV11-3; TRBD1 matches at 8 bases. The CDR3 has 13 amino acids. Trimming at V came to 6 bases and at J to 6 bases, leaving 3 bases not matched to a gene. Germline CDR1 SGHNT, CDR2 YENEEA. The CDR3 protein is CASSSGGPGELFF. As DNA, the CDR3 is TGTGCCAGCAGTTCAGGGGGCCCCGGGGAGCTGTTTTTT.

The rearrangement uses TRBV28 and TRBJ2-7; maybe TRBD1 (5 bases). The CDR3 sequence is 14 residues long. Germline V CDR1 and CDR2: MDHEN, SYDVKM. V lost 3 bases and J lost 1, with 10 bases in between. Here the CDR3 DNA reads TGTGCCAGCAGTTTCGTCCCAGGGTCCTACGAGCAGTACTTC. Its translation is CASSFVPGSYEQYF.

DNA for the CDR3: TGCGCCAGCAGCCAAGTACCGGGAGTAGGGACTGAAGCTTTCTTT. This sequence encodes CASSQVPGVGTEAFF. This rearrangement joins TRBV4-1 to TRBJ1-1; no reliable D call. There are 15 residues in the CDR3. Germline V gives CDR1 MGHRA, CDR2 YSYEKL. Trimming stripped 1 base from V and 5 bases from J, with 14 bases between.

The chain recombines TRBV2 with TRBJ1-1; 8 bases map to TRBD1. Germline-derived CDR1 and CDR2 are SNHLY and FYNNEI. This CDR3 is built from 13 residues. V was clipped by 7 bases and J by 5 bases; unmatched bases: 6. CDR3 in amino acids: CASTTGVKTEAFF. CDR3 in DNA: TGTGCCAGCACGACAGGGGTAAAGACTGAAGCTTTCTTT.

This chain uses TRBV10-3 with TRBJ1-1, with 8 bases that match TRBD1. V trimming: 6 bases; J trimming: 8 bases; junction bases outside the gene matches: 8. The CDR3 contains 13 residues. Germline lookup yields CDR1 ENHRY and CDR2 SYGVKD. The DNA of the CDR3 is TGTGCCATCAGACCGGACAGGGCGCTGGAAGCTTTCTTT. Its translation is CAIRPDRALEAFF.

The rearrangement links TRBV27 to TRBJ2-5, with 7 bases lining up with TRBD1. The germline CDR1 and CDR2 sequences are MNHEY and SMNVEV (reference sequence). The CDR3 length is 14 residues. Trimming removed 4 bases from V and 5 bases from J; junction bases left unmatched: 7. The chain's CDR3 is CASSSGQSGETQYF. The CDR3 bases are TGTGCCAGCAGTTCGGGACAGTCGGGGGAGACCCAGTACTTC.

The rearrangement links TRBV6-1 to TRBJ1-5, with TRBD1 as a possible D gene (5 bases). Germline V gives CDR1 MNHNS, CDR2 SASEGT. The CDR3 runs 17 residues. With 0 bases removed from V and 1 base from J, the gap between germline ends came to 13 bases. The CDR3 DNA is TGTGCCAGCAGTGAAGCGATCGGTGGGGGGAGCAATCAGCCCCAGCATTTT. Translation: CASSEAIGGGSNQPQHF.

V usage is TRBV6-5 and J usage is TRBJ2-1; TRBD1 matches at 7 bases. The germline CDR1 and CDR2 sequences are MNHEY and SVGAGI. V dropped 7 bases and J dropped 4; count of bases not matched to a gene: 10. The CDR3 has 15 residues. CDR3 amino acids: CASTLTGTAYNEQFF. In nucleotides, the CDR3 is TGTGCCAGCACCTTGACAGGGACGGCATACAATGAGCAGTTCTTC.

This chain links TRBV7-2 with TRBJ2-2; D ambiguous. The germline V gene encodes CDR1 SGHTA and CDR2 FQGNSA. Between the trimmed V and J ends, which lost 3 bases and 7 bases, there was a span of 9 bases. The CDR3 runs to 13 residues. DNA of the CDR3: TGTGCCAGCAGCTTCTGGAGAGTCGGGGAGCTGTTTTTT. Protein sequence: CASSFWRVGELFF.

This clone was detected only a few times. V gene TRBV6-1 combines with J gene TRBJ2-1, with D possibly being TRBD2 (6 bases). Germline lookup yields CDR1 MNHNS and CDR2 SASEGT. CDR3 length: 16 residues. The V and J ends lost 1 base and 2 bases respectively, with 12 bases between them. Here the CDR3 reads CASSEEEGAPYNEQFF. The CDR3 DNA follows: TGTGCCAGCAGTGAAGAGGAGGGAGCCCCCTACAATGAGCAGTTCTTC.